This T cell receptor beta chain was sequenced during a study of cytotoxic CD8 clonotypes in ibrutinib-treated CLL. Overall study context: Patients gave response samples after a median approximately eleven months of treatment, range 6 to 36.

V was shortened by 4 bases and J by 8 bases, with 8 bases between the two germline ends. CDR1 SEHNR and CDR2 FQNEAQ come from the germline V gene (reference sequence). The CDR3 has 11 residues. Profiling relied on immunoSEQ multiplex PCR, and the TCRdb table lists in-frame clones only, not all of them. The sample records about 300,000 clones, 76% being singletons. The clonotype was recovered from a human donor with chronic lymphocytic leukemia. The specimen comprised PBMCs, sampled at disease progression, from a patient treated with ibrutinib. V and J are TRBV7-9 and TRBJ1-1, with D maybe TRBD1 (6 bases). Here the CDR3 reads CASSSGGEAFF. CDR3 nucleotide sequence: TGTGCCAGCAGCTCTGGGGGCGAAGCTTTCTTT.